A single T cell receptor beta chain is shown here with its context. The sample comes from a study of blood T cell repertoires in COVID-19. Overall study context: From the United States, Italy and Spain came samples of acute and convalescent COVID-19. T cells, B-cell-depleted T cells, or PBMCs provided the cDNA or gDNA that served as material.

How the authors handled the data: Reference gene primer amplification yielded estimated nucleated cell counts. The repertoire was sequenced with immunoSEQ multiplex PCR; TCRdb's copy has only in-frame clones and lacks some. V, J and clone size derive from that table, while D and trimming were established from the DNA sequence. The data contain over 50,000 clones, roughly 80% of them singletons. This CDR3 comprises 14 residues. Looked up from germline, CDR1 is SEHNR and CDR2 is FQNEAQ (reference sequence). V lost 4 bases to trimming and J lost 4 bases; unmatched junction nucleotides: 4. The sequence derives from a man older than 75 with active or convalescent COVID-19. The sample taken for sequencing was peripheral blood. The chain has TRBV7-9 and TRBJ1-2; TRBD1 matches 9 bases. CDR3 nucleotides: TGTGCCAGCAGCTGGACAGGGGTCGGCTATGGCTACACCTTC. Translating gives CASSWTGVGYGYTF.